This T cell receptor beta chain was captured by sequencing in a study of cytomegalovirus exposure and HLA in healthy donors. The study's findings and limits: The authors enumerated 150 to 200 TCR beta chains as linked to cytomegalovirus. It was found in a later analysis that first-cohort TCR clusters tended to co-occur in the 130 or so validation repertoires.

A word on this clone: Its specificity is unknown.

J was trimmed by 6 bases and V by 3 bases; bases with no gene match: 6. CDR3 length: 14 residues. CDR1 SGHRS and CDR2 YFSETQ come from the germline V gene. Only in-frame clones appear in the TCRdb table, and some are missing; sequencing was by immunoSEQ multiplex PCR. The table records some 110,000 clones, more than 70% of them present only once. Material: PBMCs. V usage is TRBV5-1 and J usage is TRBJ1-3; 7 nucleotides agree with TRBD1. The TCR originated in a man in his late teens or twenties in good health and CMV-seronegative. Here the CDR3 reads CASSYDRASNTIYF. The CDR3 DNA sequence: TGCGCCAGCAGCTATGACAGGGCTTCAAACACCATATATTTT.